This note documents a single T cell receptor (beta chain) sequence. What it binds is unknown. The CDR3 spans 12 residues. The data stem from a study of circulating and synovial CD4+ cells in juvenile arthritis. Repertoires were generated with immunoSEQ multiplex PCR, while TCRdb's copy carries only in-frame clones and drops some. The data hold fewer than 40,000 clones, with just over 90% observed a single time. General study results and limits: Measured synovium overlap likely understates the true shared repertoire. Compared with bulk blood, circulating pathogenic-like lymphocytes shared substantially more CDR3 sequences with synovial T cells. Circulating pathogenic-like and bulk T cells looked alike by Vbeta family usage.

The sample comprised CD4+ T cells from blood. The chain links TRBV21-1 to TRBJ1-4. TRBV21-1 is flagged as a pseudogene. This TCR derives from a human donor with juvenile idiopathic arthritis. CDR3 amino acids: CASSKPSEKLFF. As DNA, the CDR3 is TGTGCCAGCAGCAAACCGTCGGAAAAACTGTTTTTT.